Below, 8 T cell receptor beta chains from the same sample are listed, as sequenced in a study of cytomegalovirus exposure and HLA in healthy donors. TCRdb keeps only in-frame clones here, not all; method: immunoSEQ multiplex PCR. The data contain about 140,000 clones, roughly 81% of them singletons. Sequencing was done on a sample of PBMCs. The receptors were gathered from a woman younger than 45 in good health and CMV-seronegative.

This rearrangement joins TRBV11-2 to TRBJ2-3; D call uncertain. Germline CDR1 and CDR2: SGHAT and FQNNGV. This CDR3 is built from 13 residues. Trimming removed 5 bases at V and 4 bases at J, with 10 bases between. The CDR3: CASSPVAADTQYF. DNA for the CDR3: TGTGCCAGCAGCCCCGTGGCGGCAGATACGCAGTATTTT.

This clone was detected only a few times. The rearrangement links TRBV4-3 to TRBJ2-1; D possibly corresponds to TRBD2 (6 bases). Germline V gene data show CDR1 as LGHNA and CDR2 as YSLEER. V dropped 4 bases and J dropped 5 bases, with 24 bases sitting between them. The CDR3 totals 18 residues. The CDR3 region is CASSPLGNSREADNEQFF. The CDR3 region has the DNA TGCGCCAGCAGCCCACTGGGGAACAGTAGGGAGGCAGACAATGAGCAGTTCTTC.

The rearrangement links TRBV12-5 to TRBJ1-2, with D unclear. The CDR3 has 12 residues. V gave up 3 bases and J gave up 6 bases, with 8 bases separating them. Germline V gives CDR1 LGHNT, CDR2 FRNRAP. CDR3 DNA sequence: TGTGCTAGTGGTTTCGGGGAGAATGGCTACACCTTC. Translating it yields CASGFGENGYTF.

The chain recombines TRBV7-8 with TRBJ2-7, with a possible D match to TRBD1 (5 bases). The CDR3 spans 15 residues. V lost 1 base and J 3 bases, leaving 13 bases between the germline ends. Germline V gene sequence: CDR1 SGHVS, CDR2 FQNEAQ. Here the CDR3 DNA reads TGTGCCAGCAGCTTAGAGGGCAGGGCAGGCTACGAGCAGTACTTC. This sequence encodes CASSLEGRAGYEQYF.

This clone was counted a few times. This chain links TRBV5-4 with TRBJ1-6, with a weak D call TRBD1 (6 bases). This CDR3 has 14 amino acids. The V and J ends lost 7 bases and 5 bases respectively, with 13 bases between them. CDR1 is SGHNT and CDR2 is YYREEE in the germline V gene (reference sequence). The chain's CDR3 is CASSNRADNSPLHF. The CDR3 coding sequence is TGTGCCAGCTCGAACAGGGCCGATAATTCACCCCTCCACTTT.

Written as DNA, the CDR3 is TGTGCCAGCAGCAAAGACAGGGGAAGGGGCTACGAGCAGTACTTC. As protein: CASSKDRGRGYEQYF. This chain joins TRBV2 and TRBJ2-7, with 8 nucleotides matching TRBD1. The CDR3 is 15 amino acids. J lost 3 bases, V lost 6 bases, and 10 bases had no gene match. Germline V lookup: CDR1 SNHLY, CDR2 FYNNEI.

The chain uses TRBV2 and TRBJ1-6; maybe TRBD1 (6 bases). CDR1 is SNHLY and CDR2 is FYNNEI in the germline V gene. V was clipped by 4 bases and J by 10 bases, with 17 bases between them. The CDR3 runs 15 residues. The CDR3 nucleotides read TGTGCCAGCAGTGGTGGCAGCGGCCAGGGGTCACCCCTCCACTTT. Amino acid sequence: CASSGGSGQGSPLHF. Filled out from reference TRBV2 and TRBJ1-6, the complete variable domain reads EPEVTQTPSHQVTQMGQEVILRCVPISNHLYFYWYRQILGQKVEFLVSFYNNEISEKSEIFDDQFSVERPDGSNFTLKIRSTKLEDSAMYFCASSGGSGQGSPLHFGNGTRLTVT.

This chain joins TRBV7-7 and TRBJ2-5; 11 bases align to TRBD1. The CDR3 has 17 amino acids. Germline loops: CDR1 SSHAT, CDR2 FNYEAQ (reference sequence). V lost 5 bases and J lost 4; bases outside the gene matches: 12. CDR3 sequence reads: CASSPLGQGGGGETQYF. In DNA, the CDR3 is TGTGCCAGCAGCCCCCTGGGACAGGGGGGGGGCGGAGAGACCCAGTACTTC.